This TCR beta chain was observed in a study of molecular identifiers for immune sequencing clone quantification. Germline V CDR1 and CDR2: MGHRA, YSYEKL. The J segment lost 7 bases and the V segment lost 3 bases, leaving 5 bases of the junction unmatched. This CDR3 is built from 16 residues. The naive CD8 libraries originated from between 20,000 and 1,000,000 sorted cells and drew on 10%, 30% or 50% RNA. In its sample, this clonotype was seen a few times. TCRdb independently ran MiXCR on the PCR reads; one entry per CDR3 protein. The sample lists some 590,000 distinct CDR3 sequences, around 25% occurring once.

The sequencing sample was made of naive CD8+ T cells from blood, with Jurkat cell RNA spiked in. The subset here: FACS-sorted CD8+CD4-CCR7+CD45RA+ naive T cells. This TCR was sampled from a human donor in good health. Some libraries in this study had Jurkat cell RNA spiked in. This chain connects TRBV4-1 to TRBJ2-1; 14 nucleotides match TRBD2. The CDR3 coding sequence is TGCGCCAGCAGCCAGGGGACTAGCGGGAGCATAAATGAGCAGTTCTTC. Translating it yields CASSQGTSGSINEQFF.